This T cell receptor beta chain was recorded in a study of T-cell reconstitution after alpha-beta-depleted transplantation in children. Overall study findings and caveats: Several patients had high TCRbeta diversity at day 60; it came from surviving recipient T cells and thymic progenitors. The origin of alpha-beta T cells about two months after transplant was reportedly several hundred expanded graft clones. A year had passed since transplant, and T-cell counts and diversity by then came mostly from newly produced T cells.

The V end lost 2 bases, the J end lost 7 bases, and 15 bases lay between the germline ends. This CDR3 contains 14 residues. The germline CDR1 and CDR2 sequences are SGHDT and YYEEEE. This clonotype was observed a few times. Its matching antigen is unknown. Unique molecular identifiers were used to barcode this TCRbeta library. TCRdb independently ran MiXCR on the PCR reads; one entry per CDR3 protein. The sample lists 100,000 or so distinct CDR3 sequences, more than 20% occurring once. Specimen: PBMCs, collected before TCRalphabeta/CD19-depleted stem cell transplant. The TCR sequence derives from a boy aged 2 to 10 with acute lymphoblastic leukemia, due to receive a stem cell transplant. The chain combines TRBV5-6 with TRBJ1-2, with no clear D. CDR3 protein: CASSLEGRIIGYTF. DNA for the CDR3: TGTGCCAGCAGCTTAGAGGGTCGGATTATTGGCTACACCTTC.